The 3 T cell receptor beta chains below come from one sample, sequenced in a study of T cell responses to AZD1222 COVID-19 vaccine. Some clones are missing from TCRdb's copy, which holds only in-frame ones; the method was immunoSEQ multiplex PCR. The sample holds roughly 150,000 clones; around 92% are singletons and the top ten take 1.1% to 1.5%. Sequencing was performed on peripheral blood, taken on day 0 of AZD1222 vaccination. The receptors come from an adult in good health.

The rearrangement joins TRBV29-1 to TRBJ1-1; possible D gene TRBD1, 5 bases. This CDR3 comprises 14 residues. Germline V gene lookup returns CDR1 SQVTM and CDR2 ANQGSEA. Between the trimmed V and J ends, which lost 3 bases and 1 base, there was a span of 12 bases. In nucleotides, the CDR3 is TGCAGCGTTGAGGGAGGGGCAAGGAACACTGAAGCTTTCTTT. Translated, it gives CSVEGGARNTEAFF.

The chain uses TRBV5-1 and TRBJ2-3; possibly TRBD1 for D (5 bases). V was pared by 2 bases and J by 4 bases, with 11 bases between. Per the germline V gene, CDR1 is SGHRS and CDR2 is YFSETQ. The CDR3 extends over 14 amino acids. The CDR3 reads CASSFWSTADTQYF. The CDR3 region has the DNA TGCGCCAGCAGCTTTTGGTCGACAGCAGATACGCAGTATTTT.

This chain joins TRBV7-9 and TRBJ1-1, with no clear D. From germline, CDR1 is SEHNR and CDR2 FQNEAQ (reference sequence). This CDR3 region has 13 residues. V was pared by 5 bases and J by 1 base, with 8 bases between. In nucleotides, the CDR3 is TGTGCCAGCAGCCCAGTTGGGAACACTGAAGCTTTCTTT. It codes for CASSPVGNTEAFF.